This T cell receptor (beta chain) was retrieved from a study of CD4 T cells in relation to SARS-CoV-2 and coronaviruses. Whole-study context: Shared crossreactive spike epitopes were mapped to their HLA restriction.

Using immunoSEQ multiplex PCR, the repertoire was profiled, and TCRdb retains in-frame clones only, with some absent. This table holds around 45,000 clones, more than 65% found once. Germline lookup yields CDR1 GTSNPN and CDR2 SVGIG (reference sequence). Germline trimming cut 0 bases from V and 7 bases from J; bases unmatched to any gene: 4. This CDR3 contains 14 residues. Worth noting for this clone: Its antigen is not identified.

Over 80,000 naive or memory CD4+ cells were cultured with CEF peptides for under twelve days. The clonotype was recovered from an adult with COVID-19. The chain recombines TRBV30 with TRBJ1-5, with 9 positions matching TRBD1. Sequenced input: naive CD4+ T cells from PBMCs, cultured in vitro. Subset reported: naive CD4+ T cells isolated by negative enrichment. The CDR3 sequence: CAWSVGQGGQPQHF. DNA for the CDR3: TGTGCCTGGAGTGTGGGACAGGGAGGACAGCCCCAGCATTTT. The full variable domain, with the rest looked up from reference TRBV30 and TRBJ1-5, is SQTIHQWPATLVQPVGSPLSLECTVEGTSNPNLYWYRQAAGRGLQLLFYSVGIGQISSEVPQNLSASRPQDRQFILSSKKLLLSDSGFYLCAWSVGQGGQPQHFGDGTRLSIL.